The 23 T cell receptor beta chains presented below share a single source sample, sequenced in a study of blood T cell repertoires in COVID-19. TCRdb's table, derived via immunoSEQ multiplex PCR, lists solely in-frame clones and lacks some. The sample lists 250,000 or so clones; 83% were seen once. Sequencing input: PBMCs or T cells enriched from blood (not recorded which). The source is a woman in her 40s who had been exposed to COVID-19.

The CDR3 reads CASVEQANQPQHF. CDR3 DNA sequence: TGTGCCAGCGTTGAGCAGGCCAATCAGCCCCAGCATTTT. This chain uses TRBV6-4 with TRBJ1-5, with D uncertain. V was pared by 8 bases and J by 3 bases, with 11 bases between. There are 13 residues in the CDR3. CDR1 and CDR2 (germline): MRHNA, SNTAGT.

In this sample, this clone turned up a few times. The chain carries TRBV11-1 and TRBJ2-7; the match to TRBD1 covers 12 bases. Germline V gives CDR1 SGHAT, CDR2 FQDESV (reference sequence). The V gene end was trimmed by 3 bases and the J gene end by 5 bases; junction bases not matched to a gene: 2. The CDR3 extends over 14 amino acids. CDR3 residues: CASSLGTGGDEQYF. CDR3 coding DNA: TGTGCCAGCAGCTTGGGGACAGGGGGCGACGAGCAGTACTTC. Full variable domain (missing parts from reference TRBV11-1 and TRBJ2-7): EAEVAQSPRYKITEKSQAVAFWCDPISGHATLYWYRQILGQGPELLVQFQDESVVDDSQLPKDRFSAERLKGVDSTLKIQPAELGDSAMYLCASSLGTGGDEQYFGPGTRLTVT.

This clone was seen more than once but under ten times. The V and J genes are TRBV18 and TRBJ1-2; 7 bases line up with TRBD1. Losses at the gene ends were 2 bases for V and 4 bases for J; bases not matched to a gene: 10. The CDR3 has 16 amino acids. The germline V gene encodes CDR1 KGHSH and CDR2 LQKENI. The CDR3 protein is CASSPRQGEHGYGYTF. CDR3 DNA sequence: TGTGCCAGCTCACCAAGACAGGGAGAACATGGCTATGGCTACACCTTC.

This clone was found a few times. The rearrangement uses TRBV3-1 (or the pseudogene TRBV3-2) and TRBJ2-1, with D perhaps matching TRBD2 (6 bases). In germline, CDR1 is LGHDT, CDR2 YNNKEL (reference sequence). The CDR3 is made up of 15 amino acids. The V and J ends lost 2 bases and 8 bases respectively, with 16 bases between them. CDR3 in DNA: TGTGCCAGCAGCCAATCTTCGCGGGGTTTGTATGAGCAGTTCTTC. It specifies CASSQSSRGLYEQFF.

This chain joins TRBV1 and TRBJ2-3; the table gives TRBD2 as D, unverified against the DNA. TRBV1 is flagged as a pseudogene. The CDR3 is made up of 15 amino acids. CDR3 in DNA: TGCACCAGCAGCCAAGATGGGGGGGAAGAAGATACGCAGTATTTT. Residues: CTSSQDGGEEDTQYF.

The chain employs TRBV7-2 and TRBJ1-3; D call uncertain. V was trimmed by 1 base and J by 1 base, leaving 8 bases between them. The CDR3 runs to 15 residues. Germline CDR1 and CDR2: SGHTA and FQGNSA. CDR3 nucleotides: TGTGCCAGCAGCTTAGGGGCGGGATCTGGAAACACCATATATTTT. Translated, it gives CASSLGAGSGNTIYF.

CDR3 nucleotides: TGTGCCAGCACCTCAGGGGGCTCTGAAAAACTGTTTTTT. Its protein is CASTSGGSEKLFF. The chain recombines TRBV5-6 with TRBJ1-4, with TRBD1 matching 8 bases. This CDR3 has 13 amino acids. Trimming cost V 6 bases and J 7 bases; bases outside gene matches: 5. Germline V gene data show CDR1 as SGHDT and CDR2 as YYEEEE.

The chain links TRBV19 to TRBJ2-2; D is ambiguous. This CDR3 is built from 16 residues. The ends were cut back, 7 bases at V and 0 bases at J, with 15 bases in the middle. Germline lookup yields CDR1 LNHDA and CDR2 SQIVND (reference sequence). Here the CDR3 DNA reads TGTGCCAGTAAGAGAGGCTCAAATTCGAACACCGGGGAGCTGTTTTTT. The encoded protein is CASKRGSNSNTGELFF.

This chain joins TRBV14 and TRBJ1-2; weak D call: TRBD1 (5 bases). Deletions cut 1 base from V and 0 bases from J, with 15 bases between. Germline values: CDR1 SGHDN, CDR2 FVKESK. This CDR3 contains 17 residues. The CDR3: CASSQGRGSATNYGYTF. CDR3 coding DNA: TGTGCCAGCAGCCAAGGACGGGGGTCGGCAACTAACTATGGCTACACCTTC.

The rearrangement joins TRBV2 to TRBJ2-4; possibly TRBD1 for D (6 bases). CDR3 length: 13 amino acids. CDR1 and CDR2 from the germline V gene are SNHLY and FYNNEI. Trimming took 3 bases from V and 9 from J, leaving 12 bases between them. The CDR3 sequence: CASSDRGTSIQYF. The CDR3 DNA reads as TGTGCCAGCAGTGACAGAGGGACAAGCATTCAGTACTTC.

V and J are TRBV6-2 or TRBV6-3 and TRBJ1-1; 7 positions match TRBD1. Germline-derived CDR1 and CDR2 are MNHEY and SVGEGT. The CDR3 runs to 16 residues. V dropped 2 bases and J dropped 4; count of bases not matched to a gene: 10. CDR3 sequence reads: CASSYPLGQAGTEAFF. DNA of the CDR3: TGTGCCAGCAGTTACCCCCTAGGACAGGCGGGCACTGAAGCTTTCTTT.

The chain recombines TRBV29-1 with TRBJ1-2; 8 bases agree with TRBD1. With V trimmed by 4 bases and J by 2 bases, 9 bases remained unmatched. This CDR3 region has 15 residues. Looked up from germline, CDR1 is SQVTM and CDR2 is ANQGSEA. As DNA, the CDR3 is TGCAGCGTTGGTAGGACAGGGTTGATAAACTATGGCTACACCTTC. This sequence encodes CSVGRTGLINYGYTF. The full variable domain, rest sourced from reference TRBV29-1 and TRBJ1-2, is SAVISQKPSRDICQRGTSLTIQCQVDSQVTMMFWYRQQPGQSLTLIATANQGSEATYESGFVIDKFPISRPNLTFSTLTVSNMSPEDSSIYLCSVGRTGLINYGYTFGSGTRLTVV.

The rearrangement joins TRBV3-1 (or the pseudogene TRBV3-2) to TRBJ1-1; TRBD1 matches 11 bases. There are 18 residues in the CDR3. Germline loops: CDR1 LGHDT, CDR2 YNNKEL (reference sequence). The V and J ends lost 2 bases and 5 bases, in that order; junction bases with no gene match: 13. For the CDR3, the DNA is TGTGCCAGCAGCCAATTAATTGGACAGGGGGCAGGATCGACTGAAGCTTTCTTT. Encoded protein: CASSQLIGQGAGSTEAFF.

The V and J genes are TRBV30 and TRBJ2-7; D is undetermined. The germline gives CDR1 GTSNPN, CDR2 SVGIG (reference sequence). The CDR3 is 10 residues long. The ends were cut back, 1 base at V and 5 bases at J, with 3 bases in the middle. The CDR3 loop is CAWSADEQYF. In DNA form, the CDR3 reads TGTGCCTGGAGTGCAGACGAGCAGTACTTC.

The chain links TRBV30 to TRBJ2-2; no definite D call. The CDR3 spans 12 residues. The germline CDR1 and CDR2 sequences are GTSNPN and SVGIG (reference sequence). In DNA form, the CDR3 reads TGTGCACTCAACTCTGGCACCGGGGAGCTGTTTTTT. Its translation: CALNSGTGELFF.

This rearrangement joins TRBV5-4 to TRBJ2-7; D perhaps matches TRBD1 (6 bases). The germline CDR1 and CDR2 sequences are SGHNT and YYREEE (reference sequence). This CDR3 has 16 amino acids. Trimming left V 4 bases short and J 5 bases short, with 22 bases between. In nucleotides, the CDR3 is TGTGCCAGCAGCCGAGGGGTCGGCAGGGGAGATGACGAGCAGTACTTC. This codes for CASSRGVGRGDDEQYF.

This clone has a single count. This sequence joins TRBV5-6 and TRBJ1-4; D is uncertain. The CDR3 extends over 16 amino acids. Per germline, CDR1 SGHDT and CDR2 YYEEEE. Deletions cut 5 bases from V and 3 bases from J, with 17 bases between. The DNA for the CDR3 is TGTGCCAGCAGGCAGTCCGGGTGGGAGTCTAATGAAAAACTGTTTTTT. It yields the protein CASRQSGWESNEKLFF.

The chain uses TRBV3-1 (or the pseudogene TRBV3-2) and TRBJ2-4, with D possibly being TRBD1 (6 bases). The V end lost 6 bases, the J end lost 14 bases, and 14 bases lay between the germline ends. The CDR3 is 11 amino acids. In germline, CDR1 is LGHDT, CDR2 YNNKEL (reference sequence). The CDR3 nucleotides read TGTGCCAGCAGTCTCGGACAGATAGAGTACTTC. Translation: CASSLGQIEYF.

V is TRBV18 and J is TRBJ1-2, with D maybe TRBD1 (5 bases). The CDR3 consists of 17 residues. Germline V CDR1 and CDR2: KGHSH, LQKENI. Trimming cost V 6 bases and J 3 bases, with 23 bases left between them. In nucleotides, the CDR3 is TGTGCCAGCTCCCGCCGCCGGGAGGGGACGTGGGACTATGGCTACACCTTC. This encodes CASSRRREGTWDYGYTF.

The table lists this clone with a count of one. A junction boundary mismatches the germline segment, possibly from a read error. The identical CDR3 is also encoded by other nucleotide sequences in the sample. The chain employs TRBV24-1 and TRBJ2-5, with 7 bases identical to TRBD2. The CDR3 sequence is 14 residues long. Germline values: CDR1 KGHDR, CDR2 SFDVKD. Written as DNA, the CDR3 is TGTGCCACCAGTGATCTAGGGAGGGGAGAGACTCAGTACTTC. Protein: CATSDLGRGETQYF.

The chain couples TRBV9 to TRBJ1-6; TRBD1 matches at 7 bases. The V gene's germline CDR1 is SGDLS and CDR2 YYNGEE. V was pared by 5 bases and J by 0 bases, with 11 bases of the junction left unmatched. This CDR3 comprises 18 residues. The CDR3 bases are TGTGCCAGCAGGTGGGGCCGGGACAGAAGCTCCTATAATTCACCCCTCCACTTT. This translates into CASRWGRDRSSYNSPLHF.

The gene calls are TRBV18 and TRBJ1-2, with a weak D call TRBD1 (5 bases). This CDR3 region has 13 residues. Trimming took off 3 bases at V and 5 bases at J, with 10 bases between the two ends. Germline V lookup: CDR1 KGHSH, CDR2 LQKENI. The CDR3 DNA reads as TGTGCCAGCTCACCCGACAGTGGGTATGGCTACACCTTC. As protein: CASSPDSGYGYTF. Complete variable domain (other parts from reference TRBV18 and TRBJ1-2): NAGVMQNPRHLVRRRGQEARLRCSPMKGHSHVYWYRQLPEEGLKFMVYLQKENIIDESGMPKERFSAEFPKEGPSILRIQQVVRGDSAAYFCASSPDSGYGYTFGSGTRLTVV.

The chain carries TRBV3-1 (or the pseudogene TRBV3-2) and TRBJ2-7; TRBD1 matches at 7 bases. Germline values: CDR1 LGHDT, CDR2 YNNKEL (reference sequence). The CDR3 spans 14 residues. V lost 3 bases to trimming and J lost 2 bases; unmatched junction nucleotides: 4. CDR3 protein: CASSHWDRTYEQYF. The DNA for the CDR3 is TGTGCCAGCAGCCATTGGGACAGAACCTACGAGCAGTACTTC.